This entry concerns a single T cell receptor beta chain. This clonotype was counted at least ten times. Its antigen remains unidentified. No much larger clone is present one base from it, and per-base qualities are unavailable. These data belong to a study of T cell repertoires in cytomegalovirus infection (dated by TCRdb to the late 2010s). A note on the overall study: Donor HLA type was relevant to the analysis, because carriage of CMV infection together with the matching HLA type was indicated by public TCR beta signatures. Here is what the overall study found, with its caveats: In both this cohort and an independent roughly 400-donor cohort, the cumulative frequency of public TCR beta family members distinguished carriers of CMV infection plus the relevant HLA type. The ex vivo response was dominated by HLA-C-restricted CMV-specific TCR beta clonotypes, which also provided the single most frequent clonotype in two of eight donors.

Sequencing relied on an Illumina HiSeq 1500. Starting from the raw public reads, TCRdb applied fastp trimming at Q25, assembled clones with MiXCR and retained in-frame beta chains. Merged by CDR3 protein, the rows form single entries marked with the most common genes and DNA. The sample data list fewer than 550,000 distinct CDR3 sequences, and approximately 15% of these were observed just once. Roughly a quarter of the sample is held by the ten biggest clonotypes. The TCR comes from a human donor in good health (CMV status not recorded). Some clones in this sample may be carry-over from other donors' samples. The sequenced material came from CD8+ T cells from PBMCs.

The CDR3 protein sequence reads: CASSDLLGTEAFF. The nucleotide sequence is given as TGCGCCAGCAGTGATCTGCTGGGTACTGAAGCTTTCTTT. The receptor chain draws on TRBV10-2 and TRBJ1-1, with no D gene named confidently. V lost 3 bases and J lost 5 bases; the stretch between them is 10 bases long. Per the germline V gene, WSHSY is the CDR1 and SAAADI is the CDR2. The CDR3 holds 13 amino acids from the cysteine to the phenylalanine. The retained sequence is limited to the CDR3, 39 bases, with the frame set at the first base.